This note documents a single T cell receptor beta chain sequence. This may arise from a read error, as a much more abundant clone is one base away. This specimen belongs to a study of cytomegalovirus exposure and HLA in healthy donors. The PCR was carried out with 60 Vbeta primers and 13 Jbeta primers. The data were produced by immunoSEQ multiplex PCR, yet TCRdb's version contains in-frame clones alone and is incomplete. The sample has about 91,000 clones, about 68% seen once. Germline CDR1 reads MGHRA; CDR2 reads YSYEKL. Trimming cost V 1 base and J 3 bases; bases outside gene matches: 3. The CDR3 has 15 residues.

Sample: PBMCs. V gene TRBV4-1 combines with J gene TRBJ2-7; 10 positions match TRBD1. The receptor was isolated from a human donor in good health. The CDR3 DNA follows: TGCGCCAGCAGCCAAGGGGGACAGGGGAACTACGAGCAGTACTTC. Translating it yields CASSQGGQGNYEQYF.